Listed here is a single TCR beta chain. Its antigen is unknown. Profiled with immunoSEQ multiplex PCR; TCRdb holds only in-frame clones, not every one. The profile shows about 98,000 clones, approximately 90% of them singletons. The data belong to a study of cytomegalovirus exposure and HLA in healthy donors. For the study at large: In a later analysis, it was reported that the 110 or so validation repertoires had been produced on the same platform as the 666 repertoires belonging to the first cohort.

Study results and caveats: TCR beta chains numbering 164 were designated cytomegalovirus-associated. As confirmed in vitro, a few CMV-associated chains were specific for CMV antigens.

The sequencing sample was made of PBMCs. This TCR came from a woman under 40 in good health and CMV-seronegative.

The CDR3 spells CAISGGVSSGGTDTQYF. The CDR3 region has the DNA TGTGCCATCAGCGGTGGGGTGTCTAGCGGGGGGACAGATACGCAGTATTTT. The chain combines TRBV10-3 with TRBJ2-3; 11 nucleotides agree with TRBD2. The CDR3 spans 17 residues. With V trimmed by 6 bases and J by 3 bases, 11 bases remained unmatched. Germline V CDR1 and CDR2: ENHRY, SYGVKD.